The 9 T cell receptor beta chains presented below share a single source sample, sequenced in a study of blood T cell repertoires in COVID-19. Measured with immunoSEQ multiplex PCR; TCRdb has only the in-frame clones, and not every one. The table has 150,000 or so clones, around 88% seen once. The sample taken for sequencing was peripheral blood. The source of these receptors is a man in his sixties with active or convalescent COVID-19.

CDR3 region: CASSFGQGSYEQYF. CDR3 DNA: TGTGCCAGCAGTTTTGGGCAGGGCTCCTACGAGCAGTACTTC. The chain recombines TRBV27 with TRBJ2-7, with D perhaps TRBD1 (5 bases). The V and J ends lost 3 bases and 0 bases respectively, with 9 bases between them. The V gene's germline CDR1 is MNHEY and CDR2 SMNVEV (reference sequence). CDR3 length equals 14 residues.

CDR3 residues: CASSLYRSGTEYEQYF. The CDR3 region has the DNA TGTGCCAGCTCACTCTATCGGTCCGGGACAGAGTACGAGCAGTACTTC. The V gene is TRBV18, the J gene TRBJ2-7, with TRBD1 matching 7 bases. The CDR3 is 16 residues long. The germline V gene encodes CDR1 KGHSH and CDR2 LQKENI. The J segment lost 4 bases and the V segment lost 4 bases, leaving 13 bases of the junction unmatched.

The chain recombines TRBV4-3 with TRBJ2-1; perhaps TRBD2 as D (6 bases). The ends were cut back, 4 bases at V and 8 bases at J, with 21 bases in the middle. Germline V gene lookup returns CDR1 LGHNA and CDR2 YSLEER. This CDR3 has 16 amino acids. Here the CDR3 reads CASSPRSRGWGDEQFF. The CDR3 DNA reads as TGCGCCAGCAGCCCTCGCTCCCGGGGGTGGGGTGATGAGCAGTTCTTC.

The rearrangement uses TRBV9 and TRBJ2-5, with D unclear. Trimming took 0 bases from V and 7 from J, leaving 7 bases between them. The CDR3 has 12 amino acids. CDR1 is SGDLS, CDR2 YYNGEE, per germline. CDR3 sequence (DNA): TGTGCCAGCAGCGTAGCATCAGGGACCCAGTACTTC. Translation gives CASSVASGTQYF. The whole variable domain, remainder taken from reference TRBV9 and TRBJ2-5, is DSGVTQTPKHLITATGQRVTLRCSPRSGDLSVYWYQQSLDQGLQFLIQYYNGEERAKGNILERFSAQQFPDLHSELNLSSLELGDSALYFCASSVASGTQYFGPGTRLLVL.

This clone was seen only once. V usage is TRBV5-4 and J usage is TRBJ1-1; D remains ambiguous. Germline V gene sequence: CDR1 SGHNT, CDR2 YYREEE (reference sequence). V was shortened by 5 bases and J by 1 base, with 9 bases between the two germline ends. This CDR3 spans 13 amino acids. The DNA of the CDR3 is TGTGCCAGCAGTCCAAGCCAGAACACTGAAGCTTTCTTT. Amino acids: CASSPSQNTEAFF.

This clone was observed a handful of times. This chain joins TRBV18 and TRBJ1-4, with TRBD1 identical over 8 bases. The ends lost 6 bases at V and 0 bases at J; junction bases unmatched: 9. Looked up from germline, CDR1 is KGHSH and CDR2 is LQKENI. The CDR3 consists of 17 residues. DNA for the CDR3: TGTGCCAGCTCTCCTCCAGGGGGCGCAGCAACTAATGAAAAACTGTTTTTT. This encodes CASSPPGGAATNEKLFF.

This clone was counted once. The V gene is TRBV11-2, the J gene TRBJ1-1, with 10 positions matching TRBD1. Trimming at V came to 1 base and at J to 3 bases, leaving 11 bases not matched to a gene. The CDR3 consists of 18 residues. Germline-derived CDR1 and CDR2 are SGHAT and FQNNGV. The CDR3 loop reads CASSLVGTGAGGYTEAFF. CDR3 DNA sequence: TGTGCCAGCAGCTTAGTCGGGACAGGGGCCGGCGGTTACACTGAAGCTTTCTTT.

The chain links TRBV11-2 to TRBJ1-2, with 10 positions matching TRBD1. Trimming removed 6 bases from V and 2 bases from J; junction bases left unmatched: 6. The CDR3 is made up of 15 amino acids. Germline V gene lookup returns CDR1 SGHAT and CDR2 FQNNGV. CDR3 DNA: TGTGCCAGCAGGGACAGGGGGAGCGGGAACTATGGCTACACCTTC. It codes for CASRDRGSGNYGYTF.

This clone was recorded at least ten times. The chain employs TRBV18 and TRBJ2-7, with TRBD1 identical over 9 bases. V was pared by 7 bases and J by 6 bases, with 7 bases of the junction left unmatched. CDR3 length: 13 amino acids. Germline CDR1 is KGHSH and CDR2 is LQKENI. The CDR3 coding sequence is TGTGCCAGCTTCGAAGGACAGGGGAGCGAGCAGTACTTC. This codes for CASFEGQGSEQYF. The complete variable domain, with remaining parts taken from reference TRBV18 and TRBJ2-7, reads NAGVMQNPRHLVRRRGQEARLRCSPMKGHSHVYWYRQLPEEGLKFMVYLQKENIIDESGMPKERFSAEFPKEGPSILRIQQVVRGDSAAYFCASFEGQGSEQYFGPGTRLTVT.